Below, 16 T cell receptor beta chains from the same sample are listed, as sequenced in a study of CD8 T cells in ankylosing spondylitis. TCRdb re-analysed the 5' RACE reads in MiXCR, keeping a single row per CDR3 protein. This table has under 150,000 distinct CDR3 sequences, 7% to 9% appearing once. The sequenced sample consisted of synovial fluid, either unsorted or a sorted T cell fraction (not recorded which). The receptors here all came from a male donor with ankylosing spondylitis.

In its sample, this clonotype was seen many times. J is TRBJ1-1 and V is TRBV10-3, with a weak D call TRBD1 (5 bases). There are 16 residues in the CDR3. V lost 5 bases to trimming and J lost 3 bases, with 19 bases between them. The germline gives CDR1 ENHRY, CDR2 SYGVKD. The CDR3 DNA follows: TGTGCCATCAGTTCGACCGGGGGGGTCGGGGACACTGAAGCTTTCTTT. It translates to CAISSTGGVGDTEAFF.

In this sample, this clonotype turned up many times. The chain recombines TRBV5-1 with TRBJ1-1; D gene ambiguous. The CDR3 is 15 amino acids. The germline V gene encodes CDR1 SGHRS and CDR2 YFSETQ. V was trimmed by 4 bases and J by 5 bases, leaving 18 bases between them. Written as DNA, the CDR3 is TGCGCCAGCAGCCGAACAGAGGGCCCGAGGACTGAAGCTTTCTTT. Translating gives CASSRTEGPRTEAFF.

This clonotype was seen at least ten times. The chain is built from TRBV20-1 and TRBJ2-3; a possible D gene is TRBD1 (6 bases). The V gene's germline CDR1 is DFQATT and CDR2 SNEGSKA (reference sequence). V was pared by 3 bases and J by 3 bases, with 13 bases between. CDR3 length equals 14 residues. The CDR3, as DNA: TGCAGTGCTAGGGACAGCCAGGGAACAGATACGCAGTATTTT. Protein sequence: CSARDSQGTDTQYF.

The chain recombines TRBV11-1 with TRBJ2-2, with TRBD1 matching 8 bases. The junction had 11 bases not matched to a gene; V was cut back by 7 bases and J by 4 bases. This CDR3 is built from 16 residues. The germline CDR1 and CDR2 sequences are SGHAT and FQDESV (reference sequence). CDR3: CASTNLDRALTGELFF. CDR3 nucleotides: TGTGCCAGCACGAATCTGGACAGGGCCCTCACCGGGGAGCTGTTTTTT. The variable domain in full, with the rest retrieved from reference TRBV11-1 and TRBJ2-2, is EAEVAQSPRYKITEKSQAVAFWCDPISGHATLYWYRQILGQGPELLVQFQDESVVDDSQLPKDRFSAERLKGVDSTLKIQPAELGDSAMYLCASTNLDRALTGELFFGEGSRLTVL.

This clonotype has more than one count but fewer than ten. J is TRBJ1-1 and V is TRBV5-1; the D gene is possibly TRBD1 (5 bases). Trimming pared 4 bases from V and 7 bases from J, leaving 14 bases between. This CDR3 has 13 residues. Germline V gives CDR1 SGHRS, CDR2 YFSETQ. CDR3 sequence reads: CASSTGPLGEAFF. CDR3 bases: TGCGCCAGCAGCACGGGGCCCTTGGGTGAAGCTTTCTTT.

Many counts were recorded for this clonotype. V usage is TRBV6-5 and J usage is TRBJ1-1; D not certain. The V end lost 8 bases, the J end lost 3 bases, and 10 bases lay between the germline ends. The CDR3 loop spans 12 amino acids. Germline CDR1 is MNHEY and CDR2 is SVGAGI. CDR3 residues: CASGSGDTEAFF. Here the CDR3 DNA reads TGTGCCAGCGGGTCTGGGGACACTGAAGCTTTCTTT.

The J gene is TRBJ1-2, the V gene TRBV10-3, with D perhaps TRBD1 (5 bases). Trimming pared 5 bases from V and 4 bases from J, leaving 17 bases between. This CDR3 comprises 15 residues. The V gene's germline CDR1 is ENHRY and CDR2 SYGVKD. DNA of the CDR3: TGTGCCATCAGTACGGGGACGGAGCCCGGCTATGGCTACACCTTC. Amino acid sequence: CAISTGTEPGYGYTF.

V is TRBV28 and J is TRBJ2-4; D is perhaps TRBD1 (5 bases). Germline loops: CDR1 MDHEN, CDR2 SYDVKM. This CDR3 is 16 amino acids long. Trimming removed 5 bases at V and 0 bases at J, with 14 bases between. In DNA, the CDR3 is TGTGCCAGCAGTCCCTCTGGGGCGCGAGCCAAAAACATTCAGTACTTC. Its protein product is CASSPSGARAKNIQYF.

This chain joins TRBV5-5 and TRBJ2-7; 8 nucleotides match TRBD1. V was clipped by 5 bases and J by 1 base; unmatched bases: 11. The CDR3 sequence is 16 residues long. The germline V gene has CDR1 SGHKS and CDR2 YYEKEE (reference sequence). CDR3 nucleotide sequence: TGTGCCAGCAGTTCCGGGACAGGCCTAAGTTCCTACGAGCAGTACTTC. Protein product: CASSSGTGLSSYEQYF.

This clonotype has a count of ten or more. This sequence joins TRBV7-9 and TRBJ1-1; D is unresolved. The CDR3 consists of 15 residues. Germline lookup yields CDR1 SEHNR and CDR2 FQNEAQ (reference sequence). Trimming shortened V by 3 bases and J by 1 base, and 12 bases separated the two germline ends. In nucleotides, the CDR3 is TGTGCCAGCAGCTTGACGGACGGGAGGAACACTGAAGCTTTCTTT. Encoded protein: CASSLTDGRNTEAFF.

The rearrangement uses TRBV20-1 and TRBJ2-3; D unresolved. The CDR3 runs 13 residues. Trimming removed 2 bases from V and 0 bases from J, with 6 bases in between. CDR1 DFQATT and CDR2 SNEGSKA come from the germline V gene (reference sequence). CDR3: CSARPTSTDTQYF. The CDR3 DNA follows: TGCAGTGCTAGACCAACTAGCACAGATACGCAGTATTTT.

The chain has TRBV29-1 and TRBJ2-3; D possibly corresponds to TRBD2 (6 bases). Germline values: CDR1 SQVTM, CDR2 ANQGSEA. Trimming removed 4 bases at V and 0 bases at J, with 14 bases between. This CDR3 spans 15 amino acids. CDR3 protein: CSVVQAGRSTDTQYF. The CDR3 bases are TGCAGCGTTGTCCAAGCGGGCCGAAGCACAGATACGCAGTATTTT.

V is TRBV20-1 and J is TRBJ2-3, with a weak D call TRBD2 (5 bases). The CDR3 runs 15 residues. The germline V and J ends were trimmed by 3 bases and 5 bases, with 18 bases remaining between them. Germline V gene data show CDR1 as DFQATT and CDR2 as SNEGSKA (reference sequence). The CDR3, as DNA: TGCAGTGCTAGCGACTTGGCAGGAGGTATAGATACGCAGTATTTT. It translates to CSASDLAGGIDTQYF.

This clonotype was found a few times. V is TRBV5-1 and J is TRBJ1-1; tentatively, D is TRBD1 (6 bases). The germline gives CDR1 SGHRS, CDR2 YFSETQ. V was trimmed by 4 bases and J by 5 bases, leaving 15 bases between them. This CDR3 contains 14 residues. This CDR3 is CASSRLQGDTEAFF. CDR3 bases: TGCGCCAGCAGCCGTTTACAGGGAGATACTGAAGCTTTCTTT. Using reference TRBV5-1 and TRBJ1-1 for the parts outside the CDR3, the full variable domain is KAGVTQTPRYLIKTRGQQVTLSCSPISGHRSVSWYQQTPGQGLQFLFEYFSETQRNKGNFPGRFSGRQFSNSRSEMNVSTLELGDSALYLCASSRLQGDTEAFFGQGTRLTVV.

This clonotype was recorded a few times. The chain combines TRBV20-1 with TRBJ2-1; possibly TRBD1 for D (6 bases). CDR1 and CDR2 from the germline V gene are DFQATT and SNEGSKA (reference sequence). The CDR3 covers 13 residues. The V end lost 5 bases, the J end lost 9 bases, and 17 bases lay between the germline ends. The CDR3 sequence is CSAQTQGDGEQFF. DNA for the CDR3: TGCAGTGCTCAGACACAGGGAGATGGTGAGCAGTTCTTC.

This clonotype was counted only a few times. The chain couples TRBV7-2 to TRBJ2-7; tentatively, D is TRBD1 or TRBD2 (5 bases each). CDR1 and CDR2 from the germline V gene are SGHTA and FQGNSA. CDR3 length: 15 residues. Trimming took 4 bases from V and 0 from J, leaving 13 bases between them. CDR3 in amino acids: CASSWGRAPSYEQYF. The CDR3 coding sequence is TGTGCCAGCAGCTGGGGACGGGCACCCTCCTACGAGCAGTACTTC.